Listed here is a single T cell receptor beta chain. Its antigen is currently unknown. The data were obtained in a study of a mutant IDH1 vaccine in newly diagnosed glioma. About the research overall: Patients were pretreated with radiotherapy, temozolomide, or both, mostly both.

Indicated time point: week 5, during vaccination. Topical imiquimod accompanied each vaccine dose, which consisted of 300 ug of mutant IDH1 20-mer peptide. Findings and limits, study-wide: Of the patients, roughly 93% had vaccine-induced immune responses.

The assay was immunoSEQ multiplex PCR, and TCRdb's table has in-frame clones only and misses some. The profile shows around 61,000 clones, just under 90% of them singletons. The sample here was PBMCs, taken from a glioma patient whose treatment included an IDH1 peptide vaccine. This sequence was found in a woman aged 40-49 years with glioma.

CDR3 sequence (DNA): TGTGCCACCAGCAGCGGAGGGGGGAGTGGCAATGAGCAGTTCTTC. Its translation: CATSSGGGSGNEQFF. The V gene is TRBV15, the J gene TRBJ2-1; D may match TRBD1 or TRBD2 (6 bases each). V shed 3 bases and J shed 6 bases, with 15 bases lying between them. The CDR3 loop spans 15 amino acids. Germline V gene lookup returns CDR1 LNHNV and CDR2 YYDKDF (reference sequence).